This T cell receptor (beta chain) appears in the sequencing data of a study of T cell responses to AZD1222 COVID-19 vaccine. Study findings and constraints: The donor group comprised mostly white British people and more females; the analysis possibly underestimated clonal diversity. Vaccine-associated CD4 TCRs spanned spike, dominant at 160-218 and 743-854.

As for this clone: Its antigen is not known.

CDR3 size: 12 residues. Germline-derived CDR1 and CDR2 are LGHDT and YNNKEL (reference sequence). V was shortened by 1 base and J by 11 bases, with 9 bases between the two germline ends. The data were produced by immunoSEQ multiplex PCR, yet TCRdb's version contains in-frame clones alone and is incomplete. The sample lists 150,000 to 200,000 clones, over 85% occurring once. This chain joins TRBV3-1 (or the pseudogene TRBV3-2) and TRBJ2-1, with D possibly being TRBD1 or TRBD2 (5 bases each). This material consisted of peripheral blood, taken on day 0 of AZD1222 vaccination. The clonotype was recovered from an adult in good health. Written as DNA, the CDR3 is TGTGCCAGCAGCCAAGTTGGGACCCAGCAGTTCTTC. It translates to CASSQVGTQQFF.